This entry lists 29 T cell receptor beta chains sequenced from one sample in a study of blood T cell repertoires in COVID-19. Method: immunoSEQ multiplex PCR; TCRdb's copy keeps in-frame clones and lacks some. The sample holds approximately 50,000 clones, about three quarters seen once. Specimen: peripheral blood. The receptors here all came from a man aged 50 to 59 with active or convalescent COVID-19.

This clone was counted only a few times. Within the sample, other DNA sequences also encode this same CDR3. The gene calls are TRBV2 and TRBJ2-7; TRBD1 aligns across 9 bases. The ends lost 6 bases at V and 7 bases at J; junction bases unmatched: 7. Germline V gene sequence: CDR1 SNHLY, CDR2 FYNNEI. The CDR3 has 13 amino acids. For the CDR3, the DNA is TGTGCCAGCAGGGGACAGGGATTGTGGGAGCAGTACTTC. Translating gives CASRGQGLWEQYF.

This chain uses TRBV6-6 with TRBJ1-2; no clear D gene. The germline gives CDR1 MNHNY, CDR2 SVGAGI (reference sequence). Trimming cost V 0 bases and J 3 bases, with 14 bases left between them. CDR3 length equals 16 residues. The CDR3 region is CASSYSNSRADYGYTF. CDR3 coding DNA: TGTGCCAGCAGTTACTCGAACAGCAGAGCTGACTATGGCTACACCTTC.

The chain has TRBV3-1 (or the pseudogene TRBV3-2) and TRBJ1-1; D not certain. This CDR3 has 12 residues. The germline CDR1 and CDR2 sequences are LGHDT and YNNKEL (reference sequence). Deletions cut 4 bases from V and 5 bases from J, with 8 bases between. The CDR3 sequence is CASSLSRTEAFF. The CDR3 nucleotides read TGTGCCAGCAGCCTATCCCGGACTGAAGCTTTCTTT.

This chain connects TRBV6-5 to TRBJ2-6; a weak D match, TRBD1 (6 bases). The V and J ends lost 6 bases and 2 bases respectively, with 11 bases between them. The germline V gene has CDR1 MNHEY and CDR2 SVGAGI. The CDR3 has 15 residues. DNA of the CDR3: TGTGCCAGCAGAAAGGGGGAGACTGGGGCCAACGTCCTGACTTTC. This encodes CASRKGETGANVLTF.

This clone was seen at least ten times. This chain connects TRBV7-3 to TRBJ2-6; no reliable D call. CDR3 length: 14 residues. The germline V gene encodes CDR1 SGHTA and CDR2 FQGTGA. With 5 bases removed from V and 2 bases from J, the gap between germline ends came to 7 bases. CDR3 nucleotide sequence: TGTGCCAGCAGCAAGGAGCCTGGGGCCAACGTCCTGACTTTC. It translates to CASSKEPGANVLTF. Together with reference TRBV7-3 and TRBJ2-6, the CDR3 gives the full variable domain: GAGVSQTPSNKVTEKGKYVELRCDPISGHTALYWYRQSLGQGPEFLIYFQGTGAADDSGLPNDRFFAVRPEGSVSTLKIQRTERGDSAVYLCASSKEPGANVLTFGAGSRLTVL.

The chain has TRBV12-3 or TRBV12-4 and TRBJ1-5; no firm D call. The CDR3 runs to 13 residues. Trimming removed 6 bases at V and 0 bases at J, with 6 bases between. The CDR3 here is CASRQYSNQPQHF. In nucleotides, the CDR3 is TGTGCCAGCAGACAGTATAGCAATCAGCCCCAGCATTTT.

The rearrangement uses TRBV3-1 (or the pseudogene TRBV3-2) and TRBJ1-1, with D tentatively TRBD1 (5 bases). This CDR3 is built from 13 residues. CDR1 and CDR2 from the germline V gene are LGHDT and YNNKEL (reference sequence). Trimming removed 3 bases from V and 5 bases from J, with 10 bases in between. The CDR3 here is CASSQGGMTEAFF. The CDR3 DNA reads TGTGCCAGCAGCCAGGGGGGGATGACTGAAGCTTTCTTT.

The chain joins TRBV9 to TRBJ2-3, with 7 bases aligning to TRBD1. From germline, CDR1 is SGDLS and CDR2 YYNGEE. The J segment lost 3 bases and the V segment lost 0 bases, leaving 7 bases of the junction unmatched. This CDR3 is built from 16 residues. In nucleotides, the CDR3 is TGTGCCAGCAGCGTAGAACAGGGGTTGAGGACAGATACGCAGTATTTT. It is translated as CASSVEQGLRTDTQYF.

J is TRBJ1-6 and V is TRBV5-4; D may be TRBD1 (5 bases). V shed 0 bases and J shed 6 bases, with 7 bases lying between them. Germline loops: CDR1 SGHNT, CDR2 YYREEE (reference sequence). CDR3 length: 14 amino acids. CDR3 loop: CASSLVGVNSPLHF. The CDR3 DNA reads TGTGCCAGCAGCTTGGTAGGGGTTAATTCACCCCTCCACTTT. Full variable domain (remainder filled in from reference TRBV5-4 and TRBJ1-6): ETGVTQSPTHLIKTRGQQVTLRCSSQSGHNTVSWYQQALGQGPQFIFQYYREEENGRGNFPPRFSGLQFPNYSSELNVNALELDDSALYLCASSLVGVNSPLHFGNGTRLTVT.

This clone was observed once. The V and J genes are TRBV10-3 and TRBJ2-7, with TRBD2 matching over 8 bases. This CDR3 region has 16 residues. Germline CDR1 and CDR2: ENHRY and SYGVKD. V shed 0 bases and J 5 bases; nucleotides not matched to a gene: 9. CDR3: CAISESSGGPRDEQYF. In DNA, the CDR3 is TGTGCCATCAGTGAGTCCTCGGGAGGGCCTCGGGACGAGCAGTACTTC.

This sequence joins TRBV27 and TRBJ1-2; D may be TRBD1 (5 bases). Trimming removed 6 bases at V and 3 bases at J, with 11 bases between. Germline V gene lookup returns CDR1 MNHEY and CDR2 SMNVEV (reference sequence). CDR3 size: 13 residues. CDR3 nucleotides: TGTGCCAGCAGCCCTCAGGGATACTATGGCTACACCTTC. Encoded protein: CASSPQGYYGYTF.

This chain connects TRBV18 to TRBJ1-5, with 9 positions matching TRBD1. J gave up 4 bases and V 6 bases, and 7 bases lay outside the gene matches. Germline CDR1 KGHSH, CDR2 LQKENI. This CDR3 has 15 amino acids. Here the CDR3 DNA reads TGTGCCAGCTCTCTTCAGGACAGGGGAAATCAGCCCCAGCATTTT. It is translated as CASSLQDRGNQPQHF.

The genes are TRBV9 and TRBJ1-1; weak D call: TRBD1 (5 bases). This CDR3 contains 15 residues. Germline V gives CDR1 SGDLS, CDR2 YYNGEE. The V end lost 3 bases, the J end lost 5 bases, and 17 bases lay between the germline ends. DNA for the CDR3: TGTGCCAGCAGCGGGGGCCCACCGCAAGGGACTGAAGCTTTCTTT. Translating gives CASSGGPPQGTEAFF.

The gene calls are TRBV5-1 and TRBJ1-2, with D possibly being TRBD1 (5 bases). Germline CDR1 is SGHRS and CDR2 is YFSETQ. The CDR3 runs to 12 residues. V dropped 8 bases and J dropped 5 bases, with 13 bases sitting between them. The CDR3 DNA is TGCGCCAGTCTGACAGACAAGTATGGCTACACCTTC. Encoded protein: CASLTDKYGYTF.

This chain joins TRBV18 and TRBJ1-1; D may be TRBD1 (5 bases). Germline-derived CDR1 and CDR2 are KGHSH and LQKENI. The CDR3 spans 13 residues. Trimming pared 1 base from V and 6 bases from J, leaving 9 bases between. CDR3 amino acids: CASSPQGWAEAFF. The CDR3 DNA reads TGTGCCAGCTCACCACAGGGGTGGGCTGAAGCTTTCTTT. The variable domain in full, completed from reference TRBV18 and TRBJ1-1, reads NAGVMQNPRHLVRRRGQEARLRCSPMKGHSHVYWYRQLPEEGLKFMVYLQKENIIDESGMPKERFSAEFPKEGPSILRIQQVVRGDSAAYFCASSPQGWAEAFFGQGTRLTVV.

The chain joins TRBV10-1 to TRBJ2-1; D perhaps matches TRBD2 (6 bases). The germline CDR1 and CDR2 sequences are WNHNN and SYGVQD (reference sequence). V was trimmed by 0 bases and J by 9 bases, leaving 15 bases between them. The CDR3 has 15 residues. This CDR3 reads CASSESYAGYGEQFF. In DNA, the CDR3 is TGCGCCAGCAGTGAGTCCTACGCGGGGTACGGTGAGCAGTTCTTC.

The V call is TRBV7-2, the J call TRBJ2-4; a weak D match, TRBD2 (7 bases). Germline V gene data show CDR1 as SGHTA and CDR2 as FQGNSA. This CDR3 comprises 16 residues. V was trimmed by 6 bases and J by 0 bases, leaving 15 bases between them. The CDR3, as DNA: TGTGCCAGCAGTGTTGGGGGGGCCGCAGCCAAAAACATTCAGTACTTC. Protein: CASSVGGAAAKNIQYF.

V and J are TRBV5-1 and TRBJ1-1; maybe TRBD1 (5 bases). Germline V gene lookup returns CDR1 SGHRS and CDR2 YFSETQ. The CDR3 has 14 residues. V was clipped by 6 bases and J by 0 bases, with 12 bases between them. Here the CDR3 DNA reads TGCGCCAGCAAGCAGGGAAGTATGAACACTGAAGCTTTCTTT. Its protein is CASKQGSMNTEAFF.

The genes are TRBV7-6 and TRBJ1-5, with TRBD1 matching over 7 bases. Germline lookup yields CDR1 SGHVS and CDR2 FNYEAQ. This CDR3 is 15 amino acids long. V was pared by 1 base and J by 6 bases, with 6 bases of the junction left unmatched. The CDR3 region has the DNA TGTGCCAGCAGCTTAGAGGACAGGAGAGGTCAGCCCCAGCATTTT. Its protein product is CASSLEDRRGQPQHF.

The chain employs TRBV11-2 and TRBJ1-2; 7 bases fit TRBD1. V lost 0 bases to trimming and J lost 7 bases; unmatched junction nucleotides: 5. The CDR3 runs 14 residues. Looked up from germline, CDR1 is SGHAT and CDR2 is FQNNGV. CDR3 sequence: CASSLEQGRFGYTF. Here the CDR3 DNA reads TGTGCCAGCAGCTTAGAACAGGGGCGTTTTGGCTACACCTTC.

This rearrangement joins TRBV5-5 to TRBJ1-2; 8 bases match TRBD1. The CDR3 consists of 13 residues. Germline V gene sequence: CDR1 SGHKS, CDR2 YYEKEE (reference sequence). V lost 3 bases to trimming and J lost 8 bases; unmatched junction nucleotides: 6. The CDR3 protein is CASSWTGMSGYTF. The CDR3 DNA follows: TGTGCCAGCAGCTGGACAGGGATGAGCGGCTACACCTTC.

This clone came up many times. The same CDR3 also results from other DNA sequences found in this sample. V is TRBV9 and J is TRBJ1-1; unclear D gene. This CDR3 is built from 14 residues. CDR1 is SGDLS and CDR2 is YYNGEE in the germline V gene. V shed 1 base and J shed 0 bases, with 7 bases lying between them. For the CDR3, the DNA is TGTGCCAGCAGCGTAACCGGGTTGAACACTGAAGCTTTCTTT. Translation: CASSVTGLNTEAFF.

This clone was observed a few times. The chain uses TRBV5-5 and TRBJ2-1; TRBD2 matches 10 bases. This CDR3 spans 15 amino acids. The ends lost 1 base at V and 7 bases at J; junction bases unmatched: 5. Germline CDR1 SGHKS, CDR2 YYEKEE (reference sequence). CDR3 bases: TGTGCCAGCAGCTTGTGGGCTAGCGGGGGAAATGAGCAGTTCTTC. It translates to CASSLWASGGNEQFF.

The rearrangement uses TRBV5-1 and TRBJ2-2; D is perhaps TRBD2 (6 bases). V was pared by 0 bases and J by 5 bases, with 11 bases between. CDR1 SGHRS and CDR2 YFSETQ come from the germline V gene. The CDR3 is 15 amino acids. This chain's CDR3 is CASSLAGAGTGELFF. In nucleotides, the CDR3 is TGCGCCAGCAGCTTGGCCGGTGCGGGGACCGGGGAGCTGTTTTTT.

The CDR3 DNA reads TGTGCCATCGGGGGACTAGCAGGTGGAGAGCAGTTCTTC. Translation: CAIGGLAGGEQFF. This rearrangement joins TRBV10-3 to TRBJ2-1; 9 bases line up with TRBD2. V gave up 8 bases and J gave up 10 bases; unmatched junction bases: 9. CDR1 is ENHRY, CDR2 SYGVKD, per germline. CDR3 length: 13 amino acids.

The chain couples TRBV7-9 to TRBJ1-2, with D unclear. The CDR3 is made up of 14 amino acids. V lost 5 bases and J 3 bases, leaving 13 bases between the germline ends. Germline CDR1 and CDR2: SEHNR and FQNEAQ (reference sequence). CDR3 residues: CASSPPERDYGYTF. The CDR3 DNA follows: TGTGCCAGCAGCCCGCCCGAACGGGACTATGGCTACACCTTC. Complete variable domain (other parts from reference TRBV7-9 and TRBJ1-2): DTGVSQNPRHKITKRGQNVTFRCDPISEHNRLYWYRQTLGQGPEFLTYFQNEAQLEKSRLLSDRFSAERPKGSFSTLEIQRTEQGDSAMYLCASSPPERDYGYTFGSGTRLTVV.

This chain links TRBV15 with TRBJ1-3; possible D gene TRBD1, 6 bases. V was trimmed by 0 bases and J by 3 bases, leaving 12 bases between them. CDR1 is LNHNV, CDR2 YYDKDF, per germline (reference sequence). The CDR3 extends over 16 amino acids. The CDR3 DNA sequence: TGTGCCACCAGCAGAGACAGGGGAAAACTTGGAAACACCATATATTTT. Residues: CATSRDRGKLGNTIYF.

CDR3 amino acids: CAWSSGSPAGQFF. As DNA, the CDR3 is TGTGCCTGGAGTAGCGGGAGTCCCGCTGGGCAGTTCTTC. The chain joins TRBV30 to TRBJ2-1, with 8 bases that match TRBD2. CDR1 and CDR2 (germline): GTSNPN, SVGIG (reference sequence). CDR3 length: 13 residues. Losses at the gene ends were 2 bases for V and 12 bases for J; bases not matched to a gene: 9.

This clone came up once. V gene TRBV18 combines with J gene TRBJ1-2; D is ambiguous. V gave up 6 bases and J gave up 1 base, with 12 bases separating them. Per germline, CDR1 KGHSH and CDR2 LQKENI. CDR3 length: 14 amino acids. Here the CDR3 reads CASSPGGSNYGYTF. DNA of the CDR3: TGTGCCAGCTCTCCGGGTGGAAGTAACTATGGCTACACCTTC.